The T cell receptor (beta chain) described here comes from a study of OX40 agonist ivuxolimab in advanced cancers. For the study at large: Therapy given before enrollment (anti-PD-1, anti-PD-L1 or anti-CTLA-4) was allowed, and 40% to 45% had some.

Repertoires were generated with immunoSEQ multiplex PCR, while TCRdb's copy carries only in-frame clones and drops some. The sample holds 60,000 to 65,000 clones, 90% to 95% seen once. V gave up 0 bases and J gave up 5 bases, with 13 bases separating them. Germline V CDR1 and CDR2: SGDLS, YYNGEE. The CDR3 contains 15 residues. The source of this sequence is an adult with an advanced solid tumor such as melanoma, head and neck, liver or kidney cancer. This rearrangement joins TRBV9 to TRBJ2-3; TRBD1 might be the D (6 bases). Sequencing was performed on CD4+ or CD8+ T cells sorted from blood, taken in a trial of the OX40 agonist ivuxolimab. CDR3 protein: CASSVGGAGVDTQYF. CDR3 DNA sequence: TGTGCCAGCAGCGTAGGAGGGGCAGGGGTAGATACGCAGTATTTT.